This TCR beta chain came from a study of T cells in Graves' hyperthyroidism and ophthalmopathy. Points from the study as a whole: The blood repertoire included most of the expanded thyroid clonotypes above 0.001.

The CDR3 contains 14 residues. Germline V gene sequence: CDR1 LNHDA, CDR2 SQIVND (reference sequence). Trimming took off 10 bases at V and 4 bases at J, with 19 bases between the two ends. There are many counts of this clonotype. Its antigen is not identified. Authors of the study amplified TCR beta CDR3 regions from RNA transcripts. HTBI primers were the set used in a first-round RT-PCR of the TCR CDR3. TCRdb reprocessed the multiplex PCR reads via MiXCR and lists one record per CDR3 protein. Of around 690,000 distinct CDR3 sequences in the sample, around a sixth were seen once. Uncontrolled infection, other autoimmune disease, pregnancy and lactation each barred patients from inclusion.

This chain joins TRBV19 and TRBJ1-1, with a weak D call TRBD1 (5 bases). The TCR was taken from a man aged 50-60 years with Graves' hyperthyroidism. The source material was blood. The CDR3 bases are TGTGCCACCTCGCCGGAGGGGCGCGGCACTGAAGCTTTCTTT. Residues: CATSPEGRGTEAFF.